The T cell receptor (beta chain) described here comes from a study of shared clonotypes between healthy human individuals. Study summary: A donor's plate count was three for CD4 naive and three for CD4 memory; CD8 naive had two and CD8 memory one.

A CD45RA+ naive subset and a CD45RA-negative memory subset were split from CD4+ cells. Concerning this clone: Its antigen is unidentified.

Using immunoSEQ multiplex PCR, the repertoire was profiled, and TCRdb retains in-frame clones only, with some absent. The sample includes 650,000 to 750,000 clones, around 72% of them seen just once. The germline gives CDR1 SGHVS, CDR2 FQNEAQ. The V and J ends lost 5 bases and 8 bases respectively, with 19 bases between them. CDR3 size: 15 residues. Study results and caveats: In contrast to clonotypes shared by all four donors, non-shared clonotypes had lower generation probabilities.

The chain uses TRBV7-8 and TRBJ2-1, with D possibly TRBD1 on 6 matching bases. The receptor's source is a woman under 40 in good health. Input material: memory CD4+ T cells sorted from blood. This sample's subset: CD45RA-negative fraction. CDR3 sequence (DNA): TGTGCCAGCAGCCCCACTCGGCAGGGGAGACATGAGCAGTTCTTC. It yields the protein CASSPTRQGRHEQFF.